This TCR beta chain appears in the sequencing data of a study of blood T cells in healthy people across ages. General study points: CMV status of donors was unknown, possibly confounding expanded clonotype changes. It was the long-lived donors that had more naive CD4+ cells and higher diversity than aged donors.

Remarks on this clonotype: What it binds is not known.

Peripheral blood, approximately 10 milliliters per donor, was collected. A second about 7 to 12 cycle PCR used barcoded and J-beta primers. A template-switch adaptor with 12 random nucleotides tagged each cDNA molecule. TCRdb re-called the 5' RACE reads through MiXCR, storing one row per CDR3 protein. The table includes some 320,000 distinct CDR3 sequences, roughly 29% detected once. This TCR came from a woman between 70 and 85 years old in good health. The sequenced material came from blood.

The CDR3 region is CSVALRGPQETQYF. As DNA, the CDR3 is TGCAGCGTTGCGCTCAGGGGGCCCCAAGAGACCCAGTACTTC. The chain links TRBV29-1 to TRBJ2-5, with 8 bases matching TRBD1. The germline CDR1 and CDR2 sequences are SQVTM and ANQGSEA. The CDR3 totals 14 residues. Trimming removed 4 bases from V and 1 base from J; junction bases left unmatched: 5.